This T cell receptor (beta chain) was recovered during a study of Ad26.COV2.S vaccination and SARS-CoV-2 variants. Germline assignment: CDR1 SGHVS and CDR2 FNYEAQ. The CDR3 length is 15 residues. V was pared by 5 bases and J by 5 bases, with 10 bases of the junction left unmatched. TCRdb's copy holds only in-frame clones and misses some; the assay was immunoSEQ multiplex PCR. The repertoire includes roughly 410,000 clones, around 82% of them detected once, and 7.4% sits in the top ten. Specified treatment: 15 to 20 received Ad26.COV2.S at low or high dose, single or two shots; 5 received placebo; per-sample allocation not given. Day 63 following the first vaccine or placebo injection was when the samples were taken.

The receptor comes from a person between 18 and 65 years old who received the Ad26.COV2.S COVID-19 vaccine or a placebo. The sample consisted of peripheral blood, taken in a trial of Ad26.COV2.S vaccine versus placebo. The V call is TRBV7-6, the J call TRBJ1-2; TRBD1 agrees at 8 bases. The CDR3 sequence: CASSPQQGVGYGYTF. CDR3 coding DNA: TGTGCCAGCAGCCCCCAACAGGGGGTGGGGTATGGCTACACCTTC.